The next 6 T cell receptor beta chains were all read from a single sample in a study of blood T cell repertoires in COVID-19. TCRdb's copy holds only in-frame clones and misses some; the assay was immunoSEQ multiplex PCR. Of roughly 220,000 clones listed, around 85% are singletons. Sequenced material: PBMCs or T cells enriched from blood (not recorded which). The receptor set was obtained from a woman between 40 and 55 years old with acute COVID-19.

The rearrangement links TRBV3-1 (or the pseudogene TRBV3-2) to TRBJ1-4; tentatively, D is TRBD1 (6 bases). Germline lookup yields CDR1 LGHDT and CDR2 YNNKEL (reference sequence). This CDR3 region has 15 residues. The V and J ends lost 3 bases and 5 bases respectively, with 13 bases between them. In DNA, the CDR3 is TGTGCCAGCAGCCATGGACAGCCAAACAATGAAAAACTGTTTTTT. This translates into CASSHGQPNNEKLFF.

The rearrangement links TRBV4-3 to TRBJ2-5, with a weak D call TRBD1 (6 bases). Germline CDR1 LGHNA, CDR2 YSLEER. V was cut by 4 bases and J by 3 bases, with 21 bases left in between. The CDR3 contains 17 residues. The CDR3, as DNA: TGCGCCAGCAGCCTAAGTGCAGGGGCAATCATAAAAGAGACCCAGTACTTC. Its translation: CASSLSAGAIIKETQYF.

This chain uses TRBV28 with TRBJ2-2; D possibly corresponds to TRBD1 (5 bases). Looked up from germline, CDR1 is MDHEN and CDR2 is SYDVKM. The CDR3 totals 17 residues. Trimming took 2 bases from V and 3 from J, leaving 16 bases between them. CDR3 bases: TGTGCCAGCAGTTTAGAGCCTGCCTTAGGGGACACCGGGGAGCTGTTTTTT. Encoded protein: CASSLEPALGDTGELFF.

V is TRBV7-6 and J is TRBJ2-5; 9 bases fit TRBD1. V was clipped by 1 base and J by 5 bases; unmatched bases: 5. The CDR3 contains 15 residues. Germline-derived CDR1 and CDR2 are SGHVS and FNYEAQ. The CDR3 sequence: CASSLVGTGWETQYF. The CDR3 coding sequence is TGTGCCAGCAGCTTAGTGGGGACAGGGTGGGAGACCCAGTACTTC.

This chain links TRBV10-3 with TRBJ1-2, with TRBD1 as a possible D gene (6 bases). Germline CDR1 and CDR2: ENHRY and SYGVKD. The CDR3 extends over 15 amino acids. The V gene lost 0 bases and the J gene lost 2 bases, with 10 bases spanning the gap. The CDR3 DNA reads TGTGCCATCAGTGAGTCGAAAGGGACAAACTATGGCTACACCTTC. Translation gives CAISESKGTNYGYTF.

CDR3 nucleotide sequence: TGTGCTAGTGCCCCCGACACTAGCAATCAGCCCCAGCATTTT. It is translated as CASAPDTSNQPQHF. This sequence joins TRBV12-5 and TRBJ1-5; D not certain. Trimming removed 7 bases from V and 0 bases from J, with 10 bases in between. CDR3 length: 14 residues. Germline CDR1 LGHNT, CDR2 FRNRAP.